The T cell receptor beta chain under discussion was sequenced for a study of CD8+ T cells in alopecia areata. For the study at large: Severity of treated patients was scored by affected scalp percentage.

The table lists this clone with a count of one. Its target is unknown. Notes on the study in general: A great number of expanded lesional clones endured in scalp and blood during tofacitinib. Scalp clonality and expanded CD8+ clones among the top 100 fell significantly with tofacitinib.

Treatment specified: oral pan-JAK inhibitor, 5-10 mg twice daily. Reverse transcription of extracted RNA yielded cDNA, which provided the sequencing template. Clones were sequenced by immunoSEQ multiplex PCR, and TCRdb holds only the in-frame ones, with some missing. Of some 200,000 clones in the sample, more than 45% were seen once. This receptor was taken from a human donor with alopecia areata. This sample comprised CD4+ T cells sorted from blood, obtained at week 4, from a patient treated with tofacitinib.

The CDR3 DNA reads as TGCAGCGTTGATAGCGGGGGGGCAGATACGCAGTATTTT. The encoded protein is CSVDSGGADTQYF. This chain joins TRBV29-1 and TRBJ2-3; 11 nucleotides align to TRBD2. Germline V gives CDR1 SQVTM, CDR2 ANQGSEA. J was trimmed by 4 bases and V by 3 bases; bases with no gene match: 0. CDR3 size: 13 residues.